This record covers a single T cell receptor beta chain. Baseline, cycle 4 day 1, and cycle 7 day 1 were the blood sampling points. This sample stems from a study of OX40 agonist ivuxolimab in advanced cancers. Study context: More than 35% of patients had received prior checkpoint inhibitor therapy.

The method was immunoSEQ multiplex PCR; TCRdb's version includes in-frame clones alone and lacks a portion of them. The table shows 55,000 to 85,000 clones, with 65% to 90% occurring only once. Losses at the gene ends were 4 bases for V and 7 bases for J; bases not matched to a gene: 8. From germline, CDR1 is KGHSH and CDR2 LQKENI. CDR3 length: 15 residues. This TCR was sampled from an adult with an advanced solid tumor such as melanoma, head and neck, liver or kidney cancer. This chain joins TRBV18 and TRBJ2-7; TRBD2 agrees at 12 bases. The sequencing used CD4+ or CD8+ T cells sorted from blood, collected in a trial of the OX40 agonist ivuxolimab. CDR3 sequence reads: CASSLSSGRVREQYF. The CDR3 DNA follows: TGTGCCAGCTCACTATCTAGCGGGAGGGTTCGAGAGCAGTACTTC.